This T cell receptor beta chain was identified in a study of early T cells in non-severe SARS-CoV-2 infection. TCRdb used MiXCR to reprocess the 5' RACE reads, holding one entry per CDR3 protein. In the table there are 55,000 to 70,000 distinct CDR3 sequences, about a tenth of which are singletons. CDR3 length: 12 amino acids. Germline V gives CDR1 MNHEY, CDR2 SVGAGI. Trimming took off 5 bases at V and 7 bases at J, with 11 bases between the two ends. V and J are TRBV6-5 and TRBJ1-1; no firm D call. Source material: whole blood. The clonotype comes from an adult who was a healthcare worker with PCR-confirmed SARS-CoV-2 infection or an uninfected control (not recorded which). CDR3 in DNA: TGTGCCAGCAGTCCCTCGGGGATTGAAGCTTTCTTT. This sequence encodes CASSPSGIEAFF.